Shown below are 23 T cell receptor beta chains from a single sample sequenced in a study of Ad26.COV2.S vaccination and SARS-CoV-2 variants. Measured with immunoSEQ multiplex PCR; TCRdb has only the in-frame clones, and not every one. Seen here are 440,000 or so clones, nearly 90% observed once, and the top ten hold 1.5% to 2%. Treatment meaning: approximately 18 received Ad26.COV2.S at low or high dose, single or two shots; 5 received placebo; per-sample allocation not given. Samples came from day 63 after the first vaccine or placebo injection. Sequencing was performed on peripheral blood, taken in a trial of Ad26.COV2.S vaccine versus placebo. All receptors derive from a person aged 18-65 years who received the Ad26.COV2.S COVID-19 vaccine or a placebo.

This CDR3 is CASSPGEGEQYF. In DNA, the CDR3 is TGTGCCAGCAGCCCTGGGGAGGGTGAGCAGTACTTC. The chain is built from TRBV5-6 and TRBJ2-7, with TRBD2 matching over 7 bases. Unmatched junction bases numbered 5, after V lost 4 bases and J lost 7 bases. The CDR3 is 12 amino acids. Germline values: CDR1 SGHDT, CDR2 YYEEEE. Using reference TRBV5-6 and TRBJ2-7 for the parts outside the CDR3, the full variable domain is DAGVTQSPTHLIKTRGQQVTLRCSPKSGHDTVSWYQQALGQGPQFIFQYYEEEERQRGNFPDRFSGHQFPNYSSELNVNALLLGDSALYLCASSPGEGEQYFGPGTRLTVT.

The rearrangement joins TRBV24-1 to TRBJ2-2; 11 bases agree with TRBD1. CDR3 length equals 16 residues. CDR1 is KGHDR, CDR2 SFDVKD, per germline. With 5 bases clipped from V and 6 bases from J, the junction kept 7 bases outside the gene matches. The CDR3 spells CATSAARTGGPGELFF. The CDR3 DNA reads as TGTGCCACCAGTGCCGCGCGGACAGGGGGCCCCGGGGAGCTGTTTTTT.

This chain connects TRBV12-3 or TRBV12-4 to TRBJ2-7, with no clear D. The CDR3 contains 11 residues. V was shortened by 1 base and J by 10 bases, with 8 bases between the two germline ends. CDR3 amino acids: CASSLGETQYF. CDR3 sequence (DNA): TGTGCCAGCAGTTTAGGGGAAACCCAGTACTTC.

The V gene is TRBV6-5, the J gene TRBJ1-5, with TRBD1 as a possible D gene (5 bases). V gave up 0 bases and J gave up 7 bases, with 13 bases separating them. The CDR3 has 15 amino acids. The germline V gene encodes CDR1 MNHEY and CDR2 SVGAGI. The CDR3 DNA reads TGTGCCAGCAGTTACTCCAGGGCGAGGGAGCAGCCCCAGCATTTT. As protein: CASSYSRAREQPQHF.

J is TRBJ2-7 and V is TRBV7-9; D may be TRBD2 (5 bases). V lost 4 bases and J 5 bases, leaving 15 bases between the germline ends. The CDR3 covers 14 residues. The germline V gene encodes CDR1 SEHNR and CDR2 FQNEAQ (reference sequence). CDR3 coding DNA: TGTGCCAGCAGCTCAAGCGGCGGGCGGGACGAGCAGTACTTC. Protein sequence: CASSSSGGRDEQYF.

The chain joins TRBV25-1 to TRBJ2-2; D may be TRBD1 (5 bases). The V end was cut by 7 bases, the J end by 1 base, with 10 bases between. The germline gives CDR1 MGHDK, CDR2 SYGVNS. The CDR3 extends over 14 amino acids. DNA for the CDR3: TGTGCCAGCACGACAGATCGGAACACCGGGGAGCTGTTTTTT. Translated, it gives CASTTDRNTGELFF.

DNA for the CDR3: TGCAGCGTTGAAGATCTCCGGGCCGGGGAGCTGTTTTTT. Translated: CSVEDLRAGELFF. V and J are TRBV29-1 and TRBJ2-2; D remains unclear. Germline V CDR1 and CDR2: SQVTM, ANQGSEA. Trimming stripped 0 bases from V and 6 bases from J, with 8 bases between. The CDR3 is 13 amino acids.

With respect to this clone: This sample also contains other DNA sequences that code for the same CDR3. The chain links TRBV28 to TRBJ2-5; D call uncertain. This CDR3 has 12 residues. Germline lookup yields CDR1 MDHEN and CDR2 SYDVKM. The germline V and J ends were trimmed by 1 base and 4 bases, with 4 bases remaining between them. The CDR3 DNA sequence: TGTGCCAGCAGTTTATTGAGAGAGACCCAGTACTTC. Translated, it gives CASSLLRETQYF.

V and J are TRBV29-1 and TRBJ2-3, with D unresolved. The CDR3 is made up of 13 amino acids. Germline CDR1 SQVTM, CDR2 ANQGSEA. Trimming shortened V by 3 bases and J by 2 bases, and 9 bases separated the two germline ends. CDR3 residues: CSVEGRFTDTQYF. The CDR3 DNA reads as TGCAGCGTTGAGGGCAGGTTCACAGATACGCAGTATTTT.

This chain connects TRBV28 to TRBJ2-2, with 8 bases that match TRBD1. V dropped 4 bases and J dropped 2; count of bases not matched to a gene: 6. Per the germline V gene, CDR1 is MDHEN and CDR2 is SYDVKM. This CDR3 is 16 amino acids long. The CDR3 region is CASSSPGTGNTGELFF. The CDR3 bases are TGTGCCAGCAGTTCCCCCGGGACAGGAAACACCGGGGAGCTGTTTTTT.

CDR3 sequence: CASRYVSKSYGYTF. The CDR3 DNA sequence: TGTGCCAGCAGGTACGTCAGCAAGAGTTATGGCTACACCTTC. The V call is TRBV5-6, the J call TRBJ1-2; no reliable D call. The germline gives CDR1 SGHDT, CDR2 YYEEEE. Deletions cut 5 bases from V and 5 bases from J, with 16 bases between. The length of the CDR3 is 14 residues.

This clone was found a few times. The chain is built from TRBV10-2 and TRBJ2-7; D remains ambiguous. V was cut by 4 bases and J by 5 bases, with 6 bases left in between. Germline CDR1 is WSHSY and CDR2 is SAAADI. CDR3 length equals 11 residues. CDR3: CASSVGNEQYF. In nucleotides, the CDR3 is TGCGCCAGCAGTGTAGGTAACGAGCAGTACTTC.

The chain carries TRBV10-3 and TRBJ1-2; the match to TRBD1 covers 7 bases. Losses at the gene ends were 5 bases for V and 2 bases for J; bases not matched to a gene: 11. The germline gives CDR1 ENHRY, CDR2 SYGVKD. The CDR3 loop spans 16 amino acids. In DNA, the CDR3 is TGTGCCATCAGTACCGGGACAGTCGTTTCAAACTATGGCTACACCTTC. It is translated as CAISTGTVVSNYGYTF.

The rearrangement joins TRBV28 to TRBJ1-2; D is perhaps TRBD1 (6 bases). With 4 bases removed from V and 5 bases from J, the gap between germline ends came to 17 bases. The CDR3 length is 15 residues. Germline CDR1 MDHEN, CDR2 SYDVKM. The CDR3 loop is CASSSRQARSYGYTF. CDR3 nucleotides: TGTGCCAGCAGTTCAAGACAGGCCCGCTCTTATGGCTACACCTTC.

This sequence joins TRBV6-4 and TRBJ1-6; 9 positions agree with TRBD1. The CDR3 is 18 amino acids. The germline V gene encodes CDR1 MRHNA and CDR2 SNTAGT. Trimming cost V 6 bases and J 8 bases; bases outside gene matches: 17. CDR3 protein: CASRVRDRESVGDSPLHF. The CDR3 DNA reads TGTGCCAGCAGAGTCCGGGACAGGGAGAGTGTAGGTGATTCACCCCTCCACTTT.

The chain carries TRBV6-2 or TRBV6-3 and TRBJ1-5, with 7 nucleotides matching TRBD1. The J segment lost 0 bases and the V segment lost 5 bases, leaving 7 bases of the junction unmatched. Germline V gene data show CDR1 as MNHEY and CDR2 as SVGEGT. This CDR3 has 16 amino acids. The CDR3 sequence is CASSRRTGASNQPQHF. The CDR3 coding sequence is TGTGCCAGCAGTCGACGTACAGGGGCTAGCAATCAGCCCCAGCATTTT.

This clone is a singleton in its sample. The rearrangement joins TRBV5-1 to TRBJ2-7, with 12 bases fitting TRBD2. The CDR3 has 14 residues. The V segment lost 6 bases and the J segment 2 bases; nucleotides outside the gene matches: 3. Germline CDR1 is SGHRS and CDR2 is YFSETQ. The CDR3 nucleotides read TGCGCCAGCAAGACTAGCGGGGGACCCTACGAGCAGTACTTC. Residues: CASKTSGGPYEQYF.

This clone was found once. V is TRBV27 and J is TRBJ2-1; D possibly corresponds to TRBD1 (5 bases). CDR3 size: 13 residues. V was shortened by 3 bases and J by 5 bases, with 8 bases between the two germline ends. Germline CDR1 reads MNHEY; CDR2 reads SMNVEV (reference sequence). The CDR3 sequence: CASSFWGHNEQFF. CDR3 nucleotide sequence: TGTGCCAGCAGTTTCTGGGGCCACAATGAGCAGTTCTTC.

This rearrangement joins TRBV6-6 to TRBJ2-3, with D unresolved. The germline V gene has CDR1 MNHNY and CDR2 SVGAGI (reference sequence). With 2 bases removed from V and 6 bases from J, the gap between germline ends came to 3 bases. CDR3 length equals 11 residues. The CDR3 loop is CASSYRDTQYF. The CDR3 DNA is TGTGCCAGCAGTTACCGCGATACGCAGTATTTT.

The J gene is TRBJ1-2, the V gene TRBV19, with 7 bases identical to TRBD1. Germline trimming cut 3 bases from V and 0 bases from J; bases unmatched to any gene: 4. The CDR3 totals 15 residues. The germline gives CDR1 LNHDA, CDR2 SQIVND (reference sequence). The CDR3 is CASSIRTGANYGYTF. DNA of the CDR3: TGTGCCAGTAGTATCCGGACAGGAGCTAACTATGGCTACACCTTC.

The chain joins TRBV6-2 or TRBV6-3 to TRBJ2-1; 11 positions agree with TRBD2. Germline values: CDR1 MNHEY, CDR2 SVGEGT. V trimming: 6 bases; J trimming: 4 bases; junction bases outside the gene matches: 8. The CDR3 is 16 residues long. The CDR3 region is CASSQTSGSAYNEQFF. Written as DNA, the CDR3 is TGTGCCAGCAGCCAAACTAGCGGGAGCGCGTACAATGAGCAGTTCTTC.

V is TRBV18 and J is TRBJ1-1; possible D gene TRBD1, 5 bases. Germline CDR1 KGHSH, CDR2 LQKENI. The CDR3 length is 16 residues. The V end was cut by 5 bases, the J end by 1 base, with 17 bases between. CDR3 in DNA: TGTGCCAGCTCAGACGGGGGATACCGGCGGAACACTGAAGCTTTCTTT. It codes for CASSDGGYRRNTEAFF.

The V gene is TRBV7-6, the J gene TRBJ2-2; 9 nucleotides align to TRBD2. Germline CDR1 is SGHVS and CDR2 is FNYEAQ. CDR3 length: 15 amino acids. With 4 bases clipped from V and 3 bases from J, the junction kept 3 bases outside the gene matches. The CDR3 loop is CASSSSGTYTGELFF. The CDR3 DNA reads TGTGCCAGCAGCTCTAGCGGGACCTACACCGGGGAGCTGTTTTTT.